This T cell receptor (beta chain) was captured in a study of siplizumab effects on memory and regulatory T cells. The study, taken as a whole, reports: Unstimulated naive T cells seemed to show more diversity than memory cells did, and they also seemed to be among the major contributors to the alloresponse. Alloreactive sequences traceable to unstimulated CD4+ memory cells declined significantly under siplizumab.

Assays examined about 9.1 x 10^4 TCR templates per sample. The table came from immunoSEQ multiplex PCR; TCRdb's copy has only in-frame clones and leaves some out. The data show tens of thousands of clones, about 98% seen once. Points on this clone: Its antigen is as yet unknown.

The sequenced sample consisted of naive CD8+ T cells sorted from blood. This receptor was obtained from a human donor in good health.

DNA for the CDR3: TGCGCCAGCAGCCAAGAGGGGCGGGGAATCGAAAAACTGTTTTTT. Its protein product is CASSQEGRGIEKLFF. V usage is TRBV4-1 and J usage is TRBJ1-4; possibly TRBD1 for D (5 bases). V was shortened by 0 bases and J by 8 bases, with 13 bases between the two germline ends. This CDR3 has 15 residues. Germline assignment: CDR1 MGHRA and CDR2 YSYEKL.